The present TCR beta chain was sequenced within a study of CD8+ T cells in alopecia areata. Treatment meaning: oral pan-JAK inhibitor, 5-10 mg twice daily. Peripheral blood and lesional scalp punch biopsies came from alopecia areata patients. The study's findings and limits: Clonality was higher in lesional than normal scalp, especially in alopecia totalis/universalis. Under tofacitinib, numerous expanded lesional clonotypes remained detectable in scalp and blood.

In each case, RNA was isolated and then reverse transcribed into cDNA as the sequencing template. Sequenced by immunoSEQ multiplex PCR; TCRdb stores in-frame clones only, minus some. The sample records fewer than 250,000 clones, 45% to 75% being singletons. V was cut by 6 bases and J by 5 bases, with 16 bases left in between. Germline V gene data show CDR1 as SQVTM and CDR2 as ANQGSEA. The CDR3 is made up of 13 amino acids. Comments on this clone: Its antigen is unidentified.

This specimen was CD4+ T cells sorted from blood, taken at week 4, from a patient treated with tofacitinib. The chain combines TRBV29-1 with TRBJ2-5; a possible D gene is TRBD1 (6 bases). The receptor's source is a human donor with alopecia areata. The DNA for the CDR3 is TGCAGCGTCGTACAGGGAGTGGGCGAGACCCAGTACTTC. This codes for CSVVQGVGETQYF.